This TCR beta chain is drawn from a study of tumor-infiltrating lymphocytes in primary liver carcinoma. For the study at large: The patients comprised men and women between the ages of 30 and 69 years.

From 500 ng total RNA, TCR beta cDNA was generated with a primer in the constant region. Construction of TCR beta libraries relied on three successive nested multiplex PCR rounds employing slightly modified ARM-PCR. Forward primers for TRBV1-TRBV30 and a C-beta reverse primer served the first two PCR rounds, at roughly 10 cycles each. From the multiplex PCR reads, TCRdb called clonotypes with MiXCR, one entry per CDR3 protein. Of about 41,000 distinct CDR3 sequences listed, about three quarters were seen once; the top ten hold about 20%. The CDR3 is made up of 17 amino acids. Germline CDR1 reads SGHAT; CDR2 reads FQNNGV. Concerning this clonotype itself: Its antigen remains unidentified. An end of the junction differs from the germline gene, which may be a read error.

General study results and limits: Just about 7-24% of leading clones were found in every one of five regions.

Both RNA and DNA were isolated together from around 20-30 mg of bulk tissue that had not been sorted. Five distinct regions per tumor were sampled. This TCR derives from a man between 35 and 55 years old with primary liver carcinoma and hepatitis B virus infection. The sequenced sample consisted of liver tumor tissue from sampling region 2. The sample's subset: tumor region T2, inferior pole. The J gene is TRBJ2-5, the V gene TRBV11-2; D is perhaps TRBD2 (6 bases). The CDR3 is CASGLRLVGDSSETQYF. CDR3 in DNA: TGCGCCAGCGGCTTAAGACTAGTGGGTGACTCGAGCGAGACCCAGTACTTC.